One T cell receptor (beta chain) is described in this entry. The antigen is unknown. Sequencing used immunoSEQ multiplex PCR; TCRdb keeps in-frame clones, though not all of them. The data show roughly 600,000 clones, with 98% seen just once and 0.3% held by the top ten. This entry belongs to a study of shared clonotypes between healthy human individuals. Findings of the study overall: The authors expected sequencing depth to affect clonotype sharing among donors. Only a few donors were included, so the genetic and exposure-history diversity represented was limited.

CD45RO negativity and positive selection for CCR7 defined naive CD8 cells, a population that excluded terminally differentiated effector memory CD45RA+ cells. Germline V gene data show CDR1 as LNHDA and CDR2 as SQIVND (reference sequence). The V end lost 8 bases, the J end lost 0 bases, and 11 bases lay between the germline ends. The CDR3 runs 13 residues. The sample was naive CD8+ T cells sorted from blood. The V call is TRBV19, the J call TRBJ2-7; D is unclear. The TCR was taken from a young man in good health. CDR3 region: CASSFGPSYEQYF. CDR3 in DNA: TGTGCCAGTTCATTCGGTCCCTCCTACGAGCAGTACTTC.